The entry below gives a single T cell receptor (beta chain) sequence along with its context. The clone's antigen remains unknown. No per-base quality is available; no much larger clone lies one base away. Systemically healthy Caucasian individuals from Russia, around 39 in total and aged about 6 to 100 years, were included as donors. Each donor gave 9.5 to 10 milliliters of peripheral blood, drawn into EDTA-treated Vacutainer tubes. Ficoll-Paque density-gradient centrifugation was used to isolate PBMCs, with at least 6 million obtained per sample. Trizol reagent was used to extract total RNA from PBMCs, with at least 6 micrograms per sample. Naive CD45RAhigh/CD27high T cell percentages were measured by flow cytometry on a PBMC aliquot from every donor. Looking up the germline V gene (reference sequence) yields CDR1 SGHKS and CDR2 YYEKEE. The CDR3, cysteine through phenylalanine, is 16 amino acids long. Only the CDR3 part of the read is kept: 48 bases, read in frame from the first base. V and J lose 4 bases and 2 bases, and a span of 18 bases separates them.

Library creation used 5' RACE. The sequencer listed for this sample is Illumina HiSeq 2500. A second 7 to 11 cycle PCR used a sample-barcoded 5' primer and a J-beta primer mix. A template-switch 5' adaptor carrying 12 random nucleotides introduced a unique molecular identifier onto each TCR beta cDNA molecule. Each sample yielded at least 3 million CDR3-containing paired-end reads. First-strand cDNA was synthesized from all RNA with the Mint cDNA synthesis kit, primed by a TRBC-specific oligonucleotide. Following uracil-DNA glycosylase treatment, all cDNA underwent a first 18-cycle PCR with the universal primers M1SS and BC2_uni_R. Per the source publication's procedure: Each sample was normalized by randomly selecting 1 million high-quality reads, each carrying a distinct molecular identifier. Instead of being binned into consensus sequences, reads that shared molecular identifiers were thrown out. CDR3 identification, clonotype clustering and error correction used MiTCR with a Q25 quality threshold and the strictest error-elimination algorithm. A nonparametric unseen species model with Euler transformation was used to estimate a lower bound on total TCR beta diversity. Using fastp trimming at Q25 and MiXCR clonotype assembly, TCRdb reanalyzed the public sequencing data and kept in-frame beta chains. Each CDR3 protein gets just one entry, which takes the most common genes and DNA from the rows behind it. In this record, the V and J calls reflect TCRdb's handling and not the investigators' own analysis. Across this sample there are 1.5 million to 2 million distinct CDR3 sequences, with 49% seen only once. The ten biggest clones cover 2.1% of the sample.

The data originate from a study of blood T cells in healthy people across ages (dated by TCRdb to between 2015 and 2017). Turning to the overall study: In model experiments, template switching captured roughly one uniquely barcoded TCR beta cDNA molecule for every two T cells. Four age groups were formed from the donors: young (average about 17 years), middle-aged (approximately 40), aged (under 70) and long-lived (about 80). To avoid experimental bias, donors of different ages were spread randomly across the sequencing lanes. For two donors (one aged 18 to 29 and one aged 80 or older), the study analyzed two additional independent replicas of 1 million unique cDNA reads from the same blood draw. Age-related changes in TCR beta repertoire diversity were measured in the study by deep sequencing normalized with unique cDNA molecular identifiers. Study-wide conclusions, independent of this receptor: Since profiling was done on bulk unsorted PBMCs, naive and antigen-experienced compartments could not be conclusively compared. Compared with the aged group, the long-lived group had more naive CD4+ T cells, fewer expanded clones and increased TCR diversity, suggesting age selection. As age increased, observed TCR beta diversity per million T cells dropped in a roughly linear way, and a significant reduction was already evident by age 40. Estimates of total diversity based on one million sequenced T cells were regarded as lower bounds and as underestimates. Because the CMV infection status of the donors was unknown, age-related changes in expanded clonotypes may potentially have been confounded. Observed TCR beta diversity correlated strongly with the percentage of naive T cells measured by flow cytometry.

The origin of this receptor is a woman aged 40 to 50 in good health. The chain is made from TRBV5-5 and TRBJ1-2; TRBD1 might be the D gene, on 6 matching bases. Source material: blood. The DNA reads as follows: TGTGCCAGCAGCATCCGTCCGGGACAAAAAAACTATGGCTACACCTTC. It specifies CASSIRPGQKNYGYTF.